This T cell receptor beta chain appears in the sequencing data of a study of molecular identifiers for immune sequencing clone quantification. Overall study results and limits: Spiked Jurkat TCR RNA equivalent to one cell was reportedly detectable in about a million naive cells.

This clonotype was seen a handful of times. Its antigen is as yet unknown. From the PCR reads, TCRdb called clonotypes with MiXCR, one entry per CDR3 protein. The repertoire holds 70,000 to 90,000 distinct CDR3 sequences, with roughly a fifth as singletons. This TCR was recovered from a human donor in good health. Some libraries in this study had Jurkat cell RNA spiked in. Source material: naive CD8+ T cells from blood, with Jurkat cell RNA spiked in. As for subset: FACS-sorted CD8+CD4-CCR7+CD45RA+ naive T cells.

The chain's CDR3 is CSAVTGGPNTGELFF. In DNA form, the CDR3 reads TGCAGTGCTGTTACCGGGGGTCCTAACACCGGGGAGCTGTTTTTT. The chain employs TRBV20-1 and TRBJ2-2, with D possibly matching TRBD2 (6 bases). Germline loops: CDR1 DFQATT, CDR2 SNEGSKA (reference sequence). This CDR3 comprises 15 residues. V was shortened by 5 bases and J by 2 bases, with 15 bases between the two germline ends.